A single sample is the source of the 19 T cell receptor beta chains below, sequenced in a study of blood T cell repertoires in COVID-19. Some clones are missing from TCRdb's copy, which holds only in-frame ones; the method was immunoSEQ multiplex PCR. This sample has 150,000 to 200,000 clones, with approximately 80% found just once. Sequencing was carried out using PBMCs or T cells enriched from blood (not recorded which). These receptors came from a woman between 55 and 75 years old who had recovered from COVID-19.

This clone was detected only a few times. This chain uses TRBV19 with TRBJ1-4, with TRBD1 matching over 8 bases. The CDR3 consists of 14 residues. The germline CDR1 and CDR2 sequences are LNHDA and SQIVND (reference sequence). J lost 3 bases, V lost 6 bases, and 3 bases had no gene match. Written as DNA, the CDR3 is TGTGCCAGTAGCACACAGGGGGCTAATGAAAAACTGTTTTTT. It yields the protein CASSTQGANEKLFF. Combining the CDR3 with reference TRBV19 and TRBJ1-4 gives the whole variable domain DGGITQSPKYLFRKEGQNVTLSCEQNLNHDAMYWYRQDPGQGLRLIYYSQIVNDFQKGDIAEGYSVSREKKESFPLTVTSAQKNPTAFYLCASSTQGANEKLFFGSGTQLSVL.

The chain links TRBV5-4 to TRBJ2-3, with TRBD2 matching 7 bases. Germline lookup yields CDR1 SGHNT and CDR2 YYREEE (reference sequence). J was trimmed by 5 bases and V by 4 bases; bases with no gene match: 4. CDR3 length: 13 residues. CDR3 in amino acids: CASSLTGGDTQYF. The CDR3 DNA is TGTGCCAGCAGCCTCACGGGGGGAGATACGCAGTATTTT.

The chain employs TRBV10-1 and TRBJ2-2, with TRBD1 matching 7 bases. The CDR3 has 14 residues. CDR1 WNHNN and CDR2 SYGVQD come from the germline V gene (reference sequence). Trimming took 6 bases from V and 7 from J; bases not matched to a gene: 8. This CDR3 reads CASSGQVGVGELFF. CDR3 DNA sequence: TGCGCCAGCAGCGGACAGGTTGGGGTCGGGGAGCTGTTTTTT.

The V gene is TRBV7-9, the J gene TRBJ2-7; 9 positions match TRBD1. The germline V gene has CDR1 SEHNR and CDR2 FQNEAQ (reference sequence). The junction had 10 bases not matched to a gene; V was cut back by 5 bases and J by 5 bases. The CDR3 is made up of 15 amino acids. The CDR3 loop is CASSHLRDRVNEQYF. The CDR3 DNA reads TGTGCCAGCAGCCACCTTCGGGACAGGGTGAACGAGCAGTACTTC.

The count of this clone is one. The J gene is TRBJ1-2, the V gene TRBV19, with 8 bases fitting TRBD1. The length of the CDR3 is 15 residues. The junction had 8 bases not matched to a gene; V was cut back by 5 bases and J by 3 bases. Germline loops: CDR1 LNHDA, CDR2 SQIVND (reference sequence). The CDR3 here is CASSPRTGPDYGYTF. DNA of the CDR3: TGTGCCAGTAGTCCCCGGACAGGGCCGGACTATGGCTACACCTTC.

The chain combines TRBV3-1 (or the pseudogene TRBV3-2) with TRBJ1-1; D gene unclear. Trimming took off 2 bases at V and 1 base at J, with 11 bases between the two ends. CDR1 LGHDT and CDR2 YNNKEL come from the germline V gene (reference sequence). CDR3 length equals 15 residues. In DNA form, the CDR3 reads TGTGCCAGCAGCCAAAGATCGATAGAGAACACTGAAGCTTTCTTT. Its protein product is CASSQRSIENTEAFF.

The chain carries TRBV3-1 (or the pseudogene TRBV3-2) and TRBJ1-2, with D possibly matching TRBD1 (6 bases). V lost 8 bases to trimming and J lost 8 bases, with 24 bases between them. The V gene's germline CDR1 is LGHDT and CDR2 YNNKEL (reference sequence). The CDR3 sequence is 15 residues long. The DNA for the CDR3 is TGTGCCAGCTTTGACTCGGCCAGGGGTTCGCGAGGCTACACCTTC. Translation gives CASFDSARGSRGYTF.

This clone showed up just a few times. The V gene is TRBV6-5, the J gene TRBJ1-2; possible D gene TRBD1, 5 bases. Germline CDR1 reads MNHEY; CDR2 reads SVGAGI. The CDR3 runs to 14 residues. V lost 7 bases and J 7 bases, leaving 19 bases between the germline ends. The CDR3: CASTFGGGTFGYTF. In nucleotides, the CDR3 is TGTGCCAGCACCTTTGGGGGGGGAACCTTTGGCTACACCTTC.

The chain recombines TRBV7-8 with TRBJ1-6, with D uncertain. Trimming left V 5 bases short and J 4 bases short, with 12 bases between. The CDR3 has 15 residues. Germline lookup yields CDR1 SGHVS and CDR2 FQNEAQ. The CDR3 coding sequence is TGTGCCAGCAGCCGTGGACGGGATTATAATTCACCCCTCCACTTT. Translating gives CASSRGRDYNSPLHF.

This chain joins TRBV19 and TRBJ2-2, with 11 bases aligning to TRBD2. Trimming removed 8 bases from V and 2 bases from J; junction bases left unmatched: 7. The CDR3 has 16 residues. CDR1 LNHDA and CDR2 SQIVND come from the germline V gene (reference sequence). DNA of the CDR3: TGTGCCAGTTCCCCCACTAGCGGGGGTAACACCGGGGAGCTGTTTTTT. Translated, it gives CASSPTSGGNTGELFF.

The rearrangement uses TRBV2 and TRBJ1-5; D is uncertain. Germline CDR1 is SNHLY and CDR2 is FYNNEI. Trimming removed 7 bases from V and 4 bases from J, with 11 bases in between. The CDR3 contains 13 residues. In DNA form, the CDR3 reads TGTGCCAGCAATATGCAGTTTAATCAGCCCCAGCATTTT. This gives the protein CASNMQFNQPQHF.

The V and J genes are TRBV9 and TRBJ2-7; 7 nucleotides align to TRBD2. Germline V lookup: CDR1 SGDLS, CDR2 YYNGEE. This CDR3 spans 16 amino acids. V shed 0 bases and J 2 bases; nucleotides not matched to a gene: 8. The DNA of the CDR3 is TGTGCCAGCAGCGTAGGAGAGCGGGGCATGGCCTACGAGCAGTACTTC. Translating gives CASSVGERGMAYEQYF.

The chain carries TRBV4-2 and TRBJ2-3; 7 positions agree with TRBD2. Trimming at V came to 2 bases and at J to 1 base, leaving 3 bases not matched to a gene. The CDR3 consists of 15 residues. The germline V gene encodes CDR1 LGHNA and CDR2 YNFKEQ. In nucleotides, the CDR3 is TGTGCCAGCAGCCAAACCAGCGGGGGCACAGATACGCAGTATTTT. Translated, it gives CASSQTSGGTDTQYF.

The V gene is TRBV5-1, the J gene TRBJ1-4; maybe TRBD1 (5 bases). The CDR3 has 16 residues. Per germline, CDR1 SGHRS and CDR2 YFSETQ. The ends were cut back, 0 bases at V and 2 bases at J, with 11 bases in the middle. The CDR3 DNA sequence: TGCGCCAGCAGCTTGGGGGGACTTTCGACTAATGAAAAACTGTTTTTT. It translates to CASSLGGLSTNEKLFF.

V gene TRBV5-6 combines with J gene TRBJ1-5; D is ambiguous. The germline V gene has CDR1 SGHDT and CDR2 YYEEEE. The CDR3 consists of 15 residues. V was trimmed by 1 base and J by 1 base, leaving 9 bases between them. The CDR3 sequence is CASSLRGLSNQPQHF. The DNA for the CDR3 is TGTGCCAGCAGCTTGCGGGGTTTAAGCAATCAGCCCCAGCATTTT.

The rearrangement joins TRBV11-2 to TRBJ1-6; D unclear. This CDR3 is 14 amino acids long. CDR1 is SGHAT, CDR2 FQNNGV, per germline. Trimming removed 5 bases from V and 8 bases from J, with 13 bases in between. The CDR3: CASSQMSTDSPLHF. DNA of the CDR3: TGTGCCAGCAGCCAGATGTCCACAGATTCACCCCTCCACTTT.

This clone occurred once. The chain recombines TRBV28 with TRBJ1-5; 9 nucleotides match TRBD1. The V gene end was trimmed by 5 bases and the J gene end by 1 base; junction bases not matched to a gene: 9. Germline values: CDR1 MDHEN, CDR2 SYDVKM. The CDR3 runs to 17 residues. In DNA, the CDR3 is TGTGCCAGCAGTACCGGGGACAGGGTCTTGAGCAATCAGCCCCAGCATTTT. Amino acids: CASSTGDRVLSNQPQHF.

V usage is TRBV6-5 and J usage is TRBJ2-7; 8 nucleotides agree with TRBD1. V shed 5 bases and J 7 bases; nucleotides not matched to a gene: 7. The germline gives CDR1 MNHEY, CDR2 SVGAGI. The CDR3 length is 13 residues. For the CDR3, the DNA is TGTGCCAGCAGTCAGACAGGGGCGGGAGAGCAGTACTTC. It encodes CASSQTGAGEQYF.

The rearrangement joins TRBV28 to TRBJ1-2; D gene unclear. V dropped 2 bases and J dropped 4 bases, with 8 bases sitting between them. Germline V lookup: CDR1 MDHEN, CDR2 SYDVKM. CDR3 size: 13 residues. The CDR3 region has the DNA TGTGCCAGCAGTTTAGGGCACATCTATGGCTACACCTTC. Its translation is CASSLGHIYGYTF.